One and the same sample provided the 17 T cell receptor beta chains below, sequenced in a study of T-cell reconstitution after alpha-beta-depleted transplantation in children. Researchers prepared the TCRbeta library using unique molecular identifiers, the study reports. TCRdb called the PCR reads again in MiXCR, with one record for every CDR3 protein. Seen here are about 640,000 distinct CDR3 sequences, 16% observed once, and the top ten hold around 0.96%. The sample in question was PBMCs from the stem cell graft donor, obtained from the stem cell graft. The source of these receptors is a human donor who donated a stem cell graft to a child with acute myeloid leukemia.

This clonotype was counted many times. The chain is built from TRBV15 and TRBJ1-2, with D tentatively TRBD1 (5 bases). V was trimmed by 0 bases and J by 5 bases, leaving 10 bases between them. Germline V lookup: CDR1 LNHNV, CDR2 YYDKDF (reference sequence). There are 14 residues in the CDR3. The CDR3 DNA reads TGTGCCACCAGCAGAGATCCGAGGACATATGGCTACACCTTC. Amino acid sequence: CATSRDPRTYGYTF. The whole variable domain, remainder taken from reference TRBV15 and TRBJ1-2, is DAMVIQNPRYQVTQFGKPVTLSCSQTLNHNVMYWYQQKSSQAPKLLFHYYDKDFNNEADTPDNFQSRRPNTSFCFLDIRSPGLGDTAMYLCATSRDPRTYGYTFGSGTRLTVV.

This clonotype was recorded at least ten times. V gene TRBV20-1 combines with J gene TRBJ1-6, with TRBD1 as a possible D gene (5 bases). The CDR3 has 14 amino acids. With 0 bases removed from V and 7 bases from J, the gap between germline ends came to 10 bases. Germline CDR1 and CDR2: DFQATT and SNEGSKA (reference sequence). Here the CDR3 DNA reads TGCAGTGCTAGAGATTTTCGGACAAATTCACCCCTCCACTTT. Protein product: CSARDFRTNSPLHF.

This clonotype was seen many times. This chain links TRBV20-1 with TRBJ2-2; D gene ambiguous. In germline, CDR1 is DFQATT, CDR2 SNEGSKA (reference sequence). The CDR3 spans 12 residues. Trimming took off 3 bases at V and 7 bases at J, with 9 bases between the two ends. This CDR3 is CSARRDGGELFF. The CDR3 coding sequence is TGCAGTGCTAGGAGAGACGGCGGGGAGCTGTTTTTT.

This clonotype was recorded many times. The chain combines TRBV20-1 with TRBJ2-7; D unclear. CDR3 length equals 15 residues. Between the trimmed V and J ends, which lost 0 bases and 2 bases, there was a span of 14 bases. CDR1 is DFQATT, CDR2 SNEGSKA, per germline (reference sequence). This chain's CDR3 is CSARDLAGSTYEQYF. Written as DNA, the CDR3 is TGCAGTGCTAGAGATTTGGCAGGAAGCACCTACGAGCAGTACTTC.

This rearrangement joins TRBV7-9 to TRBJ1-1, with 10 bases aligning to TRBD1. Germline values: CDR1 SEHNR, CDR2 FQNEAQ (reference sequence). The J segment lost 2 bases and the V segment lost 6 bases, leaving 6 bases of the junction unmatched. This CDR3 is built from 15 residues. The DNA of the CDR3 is TGTGCCAGCAGACCAGACAGGGGGCTAAACACTGAAGCTTTCTTT. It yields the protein CASRPDRGLNTEAFF.

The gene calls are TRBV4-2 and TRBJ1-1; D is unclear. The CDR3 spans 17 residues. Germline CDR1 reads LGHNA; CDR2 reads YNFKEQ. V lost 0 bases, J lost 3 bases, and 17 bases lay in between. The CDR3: CASSQDRIGPADTEAFF. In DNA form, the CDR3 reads TGTGCCAGCAGCCAAGATCGTATAGGGCCGGCGGACACTGAAGCTTTCTTT.

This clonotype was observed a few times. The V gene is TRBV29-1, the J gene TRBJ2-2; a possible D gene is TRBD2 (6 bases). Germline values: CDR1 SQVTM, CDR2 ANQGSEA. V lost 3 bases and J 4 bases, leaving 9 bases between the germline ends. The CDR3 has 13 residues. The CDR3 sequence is CSVDGGGTGELFF. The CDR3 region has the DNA TGCAGCGTTGACGGGGGTGGCACCGGGGAGCTGTTTTTT.

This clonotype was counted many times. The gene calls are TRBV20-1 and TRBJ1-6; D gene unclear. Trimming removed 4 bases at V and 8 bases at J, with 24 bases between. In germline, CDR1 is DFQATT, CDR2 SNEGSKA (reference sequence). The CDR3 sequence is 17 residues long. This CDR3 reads CSAKGLGGLLGYSPLHF. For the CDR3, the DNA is TGCAGTGCTAAAGGCTTAGGCGGCCTTCTAGGTTATTCACCCCTCCACTTT.

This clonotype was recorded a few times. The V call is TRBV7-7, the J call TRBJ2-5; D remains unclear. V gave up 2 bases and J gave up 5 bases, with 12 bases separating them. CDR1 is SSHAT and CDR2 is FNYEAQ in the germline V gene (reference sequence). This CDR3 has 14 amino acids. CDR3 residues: CASSLNYPSETQYF. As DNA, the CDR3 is TGTGCCAGCAGCTTAAACTATCCAAGTGAGACCCAGTACTTC.

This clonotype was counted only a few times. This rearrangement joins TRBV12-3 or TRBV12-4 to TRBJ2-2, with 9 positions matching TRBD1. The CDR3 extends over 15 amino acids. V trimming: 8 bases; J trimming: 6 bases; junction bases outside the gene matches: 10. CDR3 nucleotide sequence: TGTGCCAGCGCACTCCGGGACAGGGTCTCCGGGGAGCTGTTTTTT. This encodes CASALRDRVSGELFF.

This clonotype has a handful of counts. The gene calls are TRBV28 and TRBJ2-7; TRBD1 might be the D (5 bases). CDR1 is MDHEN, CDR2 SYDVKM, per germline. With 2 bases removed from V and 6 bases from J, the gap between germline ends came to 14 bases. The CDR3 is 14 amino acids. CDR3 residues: CASSLRGTFGEQYV. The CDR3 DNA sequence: TGTGCCAGCAGTTTAAGGGGTACCTTTGGCGAGCAGTACGTC.

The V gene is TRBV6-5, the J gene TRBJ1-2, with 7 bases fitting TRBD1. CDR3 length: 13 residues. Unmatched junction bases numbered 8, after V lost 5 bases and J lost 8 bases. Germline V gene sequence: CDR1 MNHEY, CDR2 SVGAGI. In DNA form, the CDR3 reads TGTGCCAGCAGTAACTGGGACAGTGCCGGCTACACCTTC. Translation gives CASSNWDSAGYTF.

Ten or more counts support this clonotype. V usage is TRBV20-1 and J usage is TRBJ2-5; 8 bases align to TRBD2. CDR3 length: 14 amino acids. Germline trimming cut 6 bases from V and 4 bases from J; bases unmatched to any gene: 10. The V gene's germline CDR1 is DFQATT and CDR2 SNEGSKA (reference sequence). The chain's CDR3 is CSAIPAGARETQYF. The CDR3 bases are TGCAGTGCCATCCCAGCGGGGGCACGAGAGACCCAGTACTTC.

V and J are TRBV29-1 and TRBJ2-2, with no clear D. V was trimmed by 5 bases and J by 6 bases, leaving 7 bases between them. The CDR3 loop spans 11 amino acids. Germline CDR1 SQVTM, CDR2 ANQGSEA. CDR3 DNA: TGCAGCGTTCAGGCTCCCGGGGAGCTGTTTTTT. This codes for CSVQAPGELFF.

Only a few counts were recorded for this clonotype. The CDR3 region is CASSLFPGGNYGYTF. DNA for the CDR3: TGTGCCAGCAGCTTATTTCCGGGGGGTAACTATGGCTACACCTTC. This rearrangement joins TRBV7-9 to TRBJ1-2; D possibly corresponds to TRBD1 (5 bases). In germline, CDR1 is SEHNR, CDR2 FQNEAQ (reference sequence). Trimming pared 2 bases from V and 1 base from J, leaving 11 bases between. The CDR3 sequence is 15 residues long.

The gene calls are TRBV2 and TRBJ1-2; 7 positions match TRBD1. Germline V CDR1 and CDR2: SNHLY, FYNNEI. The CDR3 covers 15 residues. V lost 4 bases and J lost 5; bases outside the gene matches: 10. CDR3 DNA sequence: TGTGCCAGCAGTGCGTCCCGGGAGGGGGCGTATGGCTACACCTTC. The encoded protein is CASSASREGAYGYTF. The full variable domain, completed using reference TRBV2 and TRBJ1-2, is EPEVTQTPSHQVTQMGQEVILRCVPISNHLYFYWYRQILGQKVEFLVSFYNNEISEKSEIFDDQFSVERPDGSNFTLKIRSTKLEDSAMYFCASSASREGAYGYTFGSGTRLTVV.

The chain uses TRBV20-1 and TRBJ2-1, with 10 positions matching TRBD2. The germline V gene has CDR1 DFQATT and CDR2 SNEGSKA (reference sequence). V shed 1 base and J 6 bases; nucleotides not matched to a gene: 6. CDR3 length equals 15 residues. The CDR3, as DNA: TGCAGTGCTAGAGTGCCGGGACTAGCGATCAATGAGCAGTTCTTC. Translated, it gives CSARVPGLAINEQFF.